Listed below are T cell receptor beta chains from one sample, sequenced in a study of beta chain features in type 1 diabetes. TCRdb's table, derived via immunoSEQ multiplex PCR, lists solely in-frame clones and lacks some. The data hold some 200,000 clones, with approximately 16% observed a single time. Sequencing input: naive CD4+ T cells from blood. The receptors were gathered from a man in his thirties or forties with type 1 diabetes. Both conserved end residues are part of each CDR3. D genes are given only for firm matches. Clone size appears in some rows only: once, few, many, or a class for an expanded clone.

>few|TRBJ1-1|TRBD1|TRBV29-1|12
TGCAGCGCCGGGACAGGAAGTACTGAAGCTTTCTTT
CSAGTGSTEAFF
>few|TRBJ2-3|TRBD2|TRBV18|15
TGTGCCAGCTCACCACCGAGCGGGGGCGCAGATACGCAGTATTTT
CASSPPSGGADTQYF
>.|TRBJ2-7|.|TRBV7-2|11
TGTGCCAGCAGCCCGGGTTACGAGCAGTACTTC
CASSPGYEQYF
>.|TRBJ1-5|.|TRBV7-6|14
TGTGCCAGCAGCTTAGAAGGGGGAGGACAGCCCCAGCATTTT
CASSLEGGGQPQHF
>.|TRBJ2-1|.|TRBV20-1|11
TGCAGTGCTAGGGCGAGGGATGAGCAGTTCTTC
CSARARDEQFF
>.|TRBJ2-7|.|TRBV7-2|12
TGTGCCAGCAGCTTCTCCAGATACGAGCAGTACTTC
CASSFSRYEQYF
>few|TRBJ2-5|.|TRBV5-1|13
TGCGCCAGCAGCGCCGGACAGAGAGAGACCCAGTACTTC
CASSAGQRETQYF
>few|TRBJ2-7|.|TRBV11-1|14
TGTGCCAGCAGCTGGGCTAGCGTTTCCTACGAGCAGTACTTC
CASSWASVSYEQYF
>.|TRBJ2-2|.|TRBV9|13
TGTGCCAGCAGCTCCTGGGCTACCGGGGAGCTGTTTTTT
CASSSWATGELFF
>few|TRBJ1-4|.|TRBV7-6|17
TGTGCCAGCAGCTTAGATGGGGACGGCGGGGGCAGAGAAAAACTGTTTTTT
CASSLDGDGGGREKLFF
>.|TRBJ1-1|TRBD1|TRBV5-1|16
TGCGCCAGCAGCTTGGAAACAGGGGGCGTTCGCACTGAAGCTTTCTTT
CASSLETGGVRTEAFF
>few|TRBJ1-4|.|TRBV4-1|14
TGCGCCAGCAGCCAAACGCCAGGGAATGAAAAACTGTTTTTT
CASSQTPGNEKLFF
>.|TRBJ2-7|.|TRBV7-9|13
TGTGCCAGCAGCCTCGGGGGCACAGGAGCACAGTACTTC
CASSLGGTGAQYF
>few|TRBJ2-5|.|TRBV15|12
TGTGCCACCAGCTCATTACCAGAGACCCAGTACTTC
CATSSLPETQYF
>few|TRBJ1-1|TRBD1|TRBV30|19
TGTGCCTGGAGTCCCGTAATGACAGGGACGTGGGGAATGAACACTGAAGCTTTCTTT
CAWSPVMTGTWGMNTEAFF
>.|TRBJ2-2|TRBD2|TRBV29-1|16
TGCAGCGTCGGCGGGACTAGCGGGAACGGTGGCGGGGAGCTGTTTTTT
CSVGGTSGNGGGELFF
>.|TRBJ2-1|.|TRBV6-5|13
TGTGCCAGCAGTGACAGTTCCTACAATGAGCAGTTCTTC
CASSDSSYNEQFF
>.|TRBJ2-7|.|TRBV7-9|13
TGTGCCAGCAGCCTTGGTACACTCTACGAGCAGTACTTC
CASSLGTLYEQYF
>few|TRBJ2-3|.|TRBV7-3|14
TGTGCCAGCAGCTGGGACCGGAGCACAGATACGCAGTATTTT
CASSWDRSTDTQYF
>few|TRBJ2-2|.|TRBV29-1|14
TGCAGCGTTGTGACAGCCGCGAACACCGGGGAGCTGTTTTTT
CSVVTAANTGELFF
>.|TRBJ1-2|.|TRBV23-1|16
TGCGCCAGCAGTCAATCCCCGGGACGGGAGGTCTATGGCTACACCTTC
CASSQSPGREVYGYTF
>.|TRBJ2-4|TRBD1|TRBV9|13
TGTGCCAGCAGCCCCGACAGGGGGCGCATTCAGTACTTC
CASSPDRGRIQYF
>.|TRBJ2-7|.|TRBV6-4|19
TGTGCCAGCAGTGACACCGAATTAATAGGGGCGTCTTCCACCTACGAGCAGTACTTC
CASSDTELIGASSTYEQYF
>few|TRBJ2-1|TRBD2|TRBV29-1|14
TGCAGCGCATGGACTAGACTTCACGGCAATGAGCAGTTCTTC
CSAWTRLHGNEQFF
>few|TRBJ1-1|TRBD1|TRBV28|15
TGTGCCAGCAGTTTGCCCGGGACAGGGAACACTGAAGCTTTCTTT
CASSLPGTGNTEAFF
>few|TRBJ2-4|.|TRBV7-9|12
TGTGCCAGCAGCCTACAGGGAAACATTCAGTACTTC
CASSLQGNIQYF
>few|TRBJ1-5|.|TRBV15|15
TGTGCCACCAGCAGAGATCCAGGGCTCAATCAGCCCCAGCATTTT
CATSRDPGLNQPQHF
>.|TRBJ2-4|.|TRBV15|11
TGTGCCACCAGCAGAGGAAACATTCAGTACTTC
CATSRGNIQYF
>few|TRBJ2-1|.|TRBV9|13
TGTGCCAGCAGCGGTAGCGAGCACAATGAGCAGTTCTTC
CASSGSEHNEQFF
>.|TRBJ2-7|.|TRBV30|12
TGTGCCGGAAGCCCAGGTTCCTACGAGCAGTACTTC
CAGSPGSYEQYF
>few|TRBJ2-1|TRBD1|TRBV10-1|15
TGCGCCAGCAGTCTGCCGGGGACAGGGGGACATGAGCAGTTCTTC
CASSLPGTGGHEQFF
>.|TRBJ1-1|.|TRBV7-9|15
TGTGCCAGCAGCTTAGAGGGGATAATGAACACTGAAGCTTTCTTT
CASSLEGIMNTEAFF
>.|TRBJ2-3|TRBD1|TRBV7-2|18
TGTGCCAGCAGCTTAGATCACACCGGGACAGGGAACACAGATACGCAGTATTTT
CASSLDHTGTGNTDTQYF
>few|TRBJ2-5|.|TRBV18|13
TGTGCCAGCTCACTAATGACAAGAGAGACCCAGTACTTC
CASSLMTRETQYF
>few|TRBJ2-7|TRBD2|TRBV5-6|13
TGTGCCAGCAGCACCCCTAGCGGGTACGAGCAGTACTTC
CASSTPSGYEQYF
>few|TRBJ2-3|.|TRBV27|13
TGTGCCAGCAGTTTAGAGGGGTCAGATACGCAGTATTTT
CASSLEGSDTQYF
>.|TRBJ1-3|.|TRBV30|12
TGTGCCTGGAAGAGTCTTGGAAACACCATATATTTT
CAWKSLGNTIYF
>few|TRBJ2-7|.|TRBV7-9|15
TGTGCCAGCAGCTTACACAACCTCCCGGGAGACGAGCAGTACTTC
CASSLHNLPGDEQYF
>.|TRBJ2-7|.|TRBV5-1|14
TGCGCCAGCAGCCAAGACCCTAGCTCCTACGAGCAGTACTTC
CASSQDPSSYEQYF
>few|TRBJ1-1|.|TRBV25-1|14
TGTGCCAGCAGTCAGGTGGGCGCAAACACTGAAGCTTTCTTT
CASSQVGANTEAFF
>.|TRBJ2-5|TRBD2|TRBV6-5|15
TGTGCCAGCAGTCCCGATTCCGGACTAGGACGGACCCAGTACTTC
CASSPDSGLGRTQYF
>few|TRBJ1-2|TRBD1|TRBV7-6|14
TGTGCCAGCAGCCGACAGGGTCCTAACTATGGCTACACCTTC
CASSRQGPNYGYTF
>.|TRBJ2-3|.|TRBV5-1|14
TGCGCCAGTGACCGGGACTCTAGCACAGATACGCAGTATTTT
CASDRDSSTDTQYF
>.|TRBJ2-1|TRBD1|TRBV12-5|14
TGTGCTAGTGGTTTGGAAACAGGGGGAAGCGAGCAGTTCTTC
CASGLETGGSEQFF
>.|TRBJ2-6|.|TRBV2|15
TGTGCCAGCATTTCCCCCGACTCTGGGGCCAACGTCCTGACTTTC
CASISPDSGANVLTF
>.|TRBJ1-1|TRBD1|TRBV27|14
TGTGCCAGCAGTAGGACAGGAGTAGACACTGAAGCTTTCTTT
CASSRTGVDTEAFF